The clone carrying this T cell receptor (beta chain) was seen a handful of times. TCRdb ran MiXCR on the RACE reads and lists one entry per CDR3 protein. The sample has under 200,000 distinct CDR3 sequences, about a quarter seen once; the top ten hold around 2.3%. This sample was included in a study of human T cells and chemical hapten exposure. Regarding time point: patch test 3, about 24 weeks after DPC sensitization. Treatment indicated: therapeutic diphenylcyclopropenone sensitization with weekly scalp DPC. Germline V CDR1 and CDR2: MNHEY, SMNVEV (reference sequence). The CDR3 is 14 residues long. V shed 2 bases, J shed 4 bases, and the junction held 3 bases outside the gene matches.

The genes are TRBV27 and TRBJ1-2, with 8 bases lining up with TRBD1. The clonotype comes from a young woman with alopecia areata. Some clones in this sample may be carry-over from other donors' samples. The source material was whole blood, sampled in connection with sensitization to the hapten diphenylcyclopropenone (DPC). CDR3 sequence: CASSLTGGIYGYTF. CDR3 in DNA: TGTGCCAGCAGTTTAACAGGGGGGATCTATGGCTACACCTTC.